The sequence of this T cell receptor (beta chain) was determined in a study of response to subunit inactivated influenza vaccine. This clonotype was seen only a few times. MiXCR was run by TCRdb on the RT-PCR reads, yielding one entry per CDR3 protein. The table shows around 580,000 distinct CDR3 sequences, with about 15% occurring only once. V shed 0 bases and J shed 0 bases, with 5 bases lying between them. There are 14 residues in the CDR3. CDR1 is MGHRA, CDR2 YSYEKL, per germline. The chain joins TRBV4-1 to TRBJ1-1; D is unresolved. This specimen was PBMCs from blood, taken 12 days after vaccination. The clonotype originates from a man in his forties or fifties who received an inactivated influenza vaccine. The CDR3 sequence is CASSQDLMNTEAFF. The CDR3 coding sequence is TGCGCCAGCAGCCAAGATCTGATGAACACTGAAGCTTTCTTT.